A selection of T cell receptor beta chains follows, all from one sample in a study of long-term antiretroviral therapy in people with HIV. Sequencing was performed with immunoSEQ multiplex PCR; in TCRdb, only in-frame clones are kept and a portion is missing. The sample consists of tens of thousands of clones, 86% of them appearing once. This specimen consisted of unsorted PBMCs, obtained 1.8 years before starting antiretroviral therapy. The receptors were sampled from a woman in her twenties or thirties with HIV. CDR3s include the opening cysteine and the closing phenylalanine or tryptophan. The D gene is left open where the match is weak. The size field is filled for only some rows; it gives once, few, many or a size class.

j_call,d_call,v_call,clone_size,cdr3_aa,cdr3_nt
TRBJ2-7,.,TRBV6-1,few,CASSGEGSRQYF,TGTGCCAGCAGTGGAGAAGGGAGCAGGCAGTACTTC
TRBJ1-2,TRBD1,TRBV25-1,.,CASSESRTGTGFGYTF,TGTGCCAGCAGTGAATCGAGGACAGGGACGGGCTTTGGCTACACCTTC
TRBJ1-1,.,TRBV5-1,.,CASSLNSISGLEAFF,TGCGCCAGCAGCTTGAACAGTATCTCGGGACTCGAAGCTTTCTTT
TRBJ2-1,.,TRBV11-2,once,CASSQRGGQGGDNEQFF,TGTGCCAGCAGCCAGCGGGGAGGACAGGGTGGTGACAATGAGCAGTTCTTC
TRBJ2-3,TRBD2,TRBV5-1,once,CASSLVGTSGAGTDTQYF,TGCGCCAGCAGCTTGGTTGGGACTAGCGGGGCAGGGACAGATACGCAGTATTTT
TRBJ2-7,.,TRBV6-5,.,CASSLIGPGTYEQYF,TGTGCCAGCAGTTTAATAGGGCCGGGAACCTACGAGCAGTACTTC
TRBJ1-6,.,TRBV2,.,CASRAQVANSPLHF,TGTGCCAGCAGGGCACAGGTGGCTAATTCACCCCTCCACTTT
TRBJ2-2,TRBD1,TRBV19,.,CASSHNDRGGELFF,TGTGCCAGTAGTCATAACGACAGGGGCGGGGAGCTGTTTTTT
TRBJ2-3,.,TRBV14,.,CASSQRLTDTQYF,TGTGCCAGCAGCCAGAGGCTTACAGATACGCAGTATTTT
TRBJ2-3,.,TRBV6-6,.,CASSYSFGGDTQYF,TGTGCCAGCAGTTACTCATTTGGGGGAGATACGCAGTATTTT
TRBJ1-3,.,TRBV5-5,.,CASSLEYRSGNTIYF,TGTGCCAGCAGCTTGGAATATCGCTCTGGAAACACCATATATTTT
TRBJ1-2,.,TRBV6-5,.,CASSPQYGLYGYTF,TGTGCCAGCAGCCCTCAGTATGGACTCTATGGCTACACCTTC
TRBJ2-1,.,TRBV6-4,.,CASSERGNPYNEQFF,TGTGCCAGCAGTGAACGGGGGAACCCATACAATGAGCAGTTCTTC
TRBJ1-3,.,TRBV11-1,.,CASSLSGASGNTIYF,TGTGCCAGCAGCTTATCAGGGGCCTCTGGAAACACCATATATTTT
TRBJ1-2,.,TRBV11-2,.,CASSGARANYGYTF,TGTGCCAGCAGCGGGGCCCGAGCTAACTATGGCTACACCTTC
TRBJ1-1,.,TRBV6-5,.,CAAQRLKNTEAFF,TGTGCCGCACAGAGGTTGAAGAACACTGAAGCTTTCTTT
TRBJ1-5,.,TRBV30,.,CAWSRDVGQPQHF,TGTGCCTGGAGTAGGGACGTCGGCCAGCCCCAGCATTTT
TRBJ2-3,.,TRBV6-1,once,CASCRGPRADTQYF,TGTGCCAGCTGCCGGGGGCCCAGAGCAGATACGCAGTATTTT
TRBJ2-7,TRBD2,TRBV5-1,.,CASSLYVAGGSAEQYF,TGCGCCAGCAGCTTGTACGTAGCGGGGGGCTCAGCGGAGCAGTACTTC
TRBJ2-1,.,TRBV27,.,CASSLSPLPDEQFF,TGTGCCAGCAGTTTATCCCCCCTCCCGGATGAGCAGTTCTTC
TRBJ1-2,TRBD1,TRBV6-1,few,CASSGRTGAGGYTF,TGTGCCAGCAGCGGGCGGACAGGGGCTGGAGGCTACACCTTC
TRBJ1-2,.,TRBV2,.,CASSPLPGQKTKAPYGYTF,TGTGCCAGCAGCCCACTCCCCGGACAGAAGACCAAGGCCCCCTATGGCTACACCTTC
TRBJ2-7,.,TRBV11-2,.,CASSPGGYEQYF,TGTGCCAGCAGCCCAGGGGGGTACGAGCAGTACTTC
TRBJ2-7,.,TRBV14,.,CASSRYRSSDYEQYF,TGTGCCAGCAGCCGATACAGGTCCTCTGACTACGAGCAGTACTTC